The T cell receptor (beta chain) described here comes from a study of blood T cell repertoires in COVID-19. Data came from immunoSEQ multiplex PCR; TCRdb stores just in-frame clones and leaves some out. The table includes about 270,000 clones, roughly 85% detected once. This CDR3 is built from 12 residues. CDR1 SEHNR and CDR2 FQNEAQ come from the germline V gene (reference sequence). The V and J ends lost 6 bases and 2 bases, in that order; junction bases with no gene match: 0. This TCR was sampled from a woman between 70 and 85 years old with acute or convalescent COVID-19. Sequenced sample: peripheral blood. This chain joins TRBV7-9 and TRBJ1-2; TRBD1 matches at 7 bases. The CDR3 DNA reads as TGTGCCAGCAGGGACAGGAACTATGGCTACACCTTC. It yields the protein CASRDRNYGYTF.